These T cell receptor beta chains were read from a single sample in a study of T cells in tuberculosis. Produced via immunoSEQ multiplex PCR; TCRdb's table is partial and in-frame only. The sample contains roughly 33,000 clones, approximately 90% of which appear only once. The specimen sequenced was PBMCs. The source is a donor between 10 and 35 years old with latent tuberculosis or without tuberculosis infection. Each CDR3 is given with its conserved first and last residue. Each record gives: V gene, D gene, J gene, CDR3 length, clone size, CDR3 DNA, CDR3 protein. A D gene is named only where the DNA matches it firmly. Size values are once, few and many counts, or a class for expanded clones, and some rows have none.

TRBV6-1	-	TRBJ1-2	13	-	TGTGCCAGCAGTGATACAGTCGACTATGGCTACACCTTC	CASSDTVDYGYTF
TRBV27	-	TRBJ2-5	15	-	TGTGCCAGCAGTGTTGGAGTGGGAGGCCAAGAGACCCAGTACTTC	CASSVGVGGQETQYF
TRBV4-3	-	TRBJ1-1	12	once	TGCGCCAGCAGCCAAGGGGAGGGTGAAGCTTTCTTT	CASSQGEGEAFF
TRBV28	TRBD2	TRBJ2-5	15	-	TGTGCCAGCAGTTTGGCGCTAGCGGGGGGAGAGACCCAGTACTTC	CASSLALAGGETQYF
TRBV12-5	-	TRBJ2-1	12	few	TGTGCTAGTGGTTTGGGAAGGGGTGAGCAGTTCTTC	CASGLGRGEQFF
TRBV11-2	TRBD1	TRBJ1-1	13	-	TGTGCCACCTCCGAGGGGGCGCGCACTGAAGCTTTCTTT	CATSEGARTEAFF
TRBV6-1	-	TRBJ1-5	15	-	TGTGCCAGTTTCAACCGGGGGGGAGGTAATCAGCCCCAGCATTTT	CASFNRGGGNQPQHF
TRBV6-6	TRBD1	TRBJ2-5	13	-	TGTGCCAGCAGGGGACAGCCTCAAGAGACCCAGTACTTC	CASRGQPQETQYF
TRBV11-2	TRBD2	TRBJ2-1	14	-	TGTGCCAGCAGCTTAGGGCGGGGGTTCAATGAGCAGTTCTTC	CASSLGRGFNEQFF
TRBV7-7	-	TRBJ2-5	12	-	TGTGCCAGCAGCAGCACCGGTGAGACCCAGTACTTC	CASSSTGETQYF
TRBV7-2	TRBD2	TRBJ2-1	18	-	TGTGCCAGCAGCCCGACTAGCGGGGCTATGAGCTCCTACAATGAGCAGTTCTTC	CASSPTSGAMSSYNEQFF
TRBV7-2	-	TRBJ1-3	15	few	TGTGCCAGCAGCTTGGAGGGACTGGGAGGAAACACCATATATTTT	CASSLEGLGGNTIYF
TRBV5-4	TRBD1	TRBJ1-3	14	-	TGTGCCAGCAGCCTTGGGACAGGAGGAAACACCATATATTTT	CASSLGTGGNTIYF
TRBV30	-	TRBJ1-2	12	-	TGTGCCTGGAGTGTAGGACAGCGGGGCTACACCTTC	CAWSVGQRGYTF
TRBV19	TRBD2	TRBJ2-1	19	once	TGTGCCAGTAGTCTCGGACTAGCGGGAGGGCGGAACTCCTACAATGAGCAGTTCTTC	CASSLGLAGGRNSYNEQFF
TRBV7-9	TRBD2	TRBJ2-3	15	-	TGTGCCAGCAGCTCATCTAGCGGGGGCACAGATACGCAGTATTTT	CASSSSSGGTDTQYF
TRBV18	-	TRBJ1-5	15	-	TGTGCCAGCTCACTGTCGCCGGGGGGGGATCAGCCCCAGCATTTT	CASSLSPGGDQPQHF
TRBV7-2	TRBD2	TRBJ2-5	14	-	TGTGCCAGCAGCCGTAGCGGGAGGGGGGAGACCCAGTACTTC	CASSRSGRGETQYF
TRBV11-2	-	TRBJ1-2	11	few	TGTGCCAGCAGCAGAGACTATGGCTACACCTTC	CASSRDYGYTF
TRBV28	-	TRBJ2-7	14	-	TGTGCCAGCAGTTTGGGGGCAGGAGCCTACGAGCAGTACTTC	CASSLGAGAYEQYF
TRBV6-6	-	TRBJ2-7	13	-	TGTGCCAGCAGCAGGGGAACGCAGTCAGCGCAGTACTTC	CASSRGTQSAQYF
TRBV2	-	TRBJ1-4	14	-	TGTGCCAGCAGCAAGACAGACACTAATGAAAAACTGTTTTTT	CASSKTDTNEKLFF
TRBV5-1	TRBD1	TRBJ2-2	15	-	TGCGCCAGCAGCTTGGCAGGGGGCGGCACCGGGGAGCTGTTTTTT	CASSLAGGGTGELFF
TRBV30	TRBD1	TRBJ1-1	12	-	TGTGCCTGGAGGACGGGACAGACTGAAGCTTTCTTT	CAWRTGQTEAFF
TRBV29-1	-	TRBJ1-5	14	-	TGCAGCGTTGCAGTCAGTAACGGCAATCAGCCCCAGCATTTT	CSVAVSNGNQPQHF
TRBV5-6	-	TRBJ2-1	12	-	TGTGCCAGCAGCTCGTTCTATCTTGAGCAGTTCTTC	CASSSFYLEQFF
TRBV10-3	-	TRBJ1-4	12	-	TGTGCCATTAGGGGATCGGGTGAAAAACTGTTTTTT	CAIRGSGEKLFF
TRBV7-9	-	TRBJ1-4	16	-	TGTGCCAGCAGCTTAAGTCTGCGTCGGAGTGGTGAAAAACTGTTTTTT	CASSLSLRRSGEKLFF
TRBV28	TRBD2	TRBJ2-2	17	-	TGTGCCAGCAGTTCACTAGCGGGGGGCTCGAACACCGGGGAGCTGTTTTTT	CASSSLAGGSNTGELFF
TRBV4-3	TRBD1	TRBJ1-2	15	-	TGCGCCAGCAGCCAAGATCCGGGACAGATCTATGGCTACACCTTC	CASSQDPGQIYGYTF
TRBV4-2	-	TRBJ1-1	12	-	TGTGCCAGCAGCCTTGGGGACTCTGAAGCTTTCTTT	CASSLGDSEAFF
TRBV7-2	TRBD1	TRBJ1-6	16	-	TGTGCCAGCAGCTTACTTCCCCGGACAGGCAATTCACCCCTCCACTTT	CASSLLPRTGNSPLHF
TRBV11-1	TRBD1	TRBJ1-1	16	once	TGTGCCAGCAGCTTAGCAGTACAGGGGGCCATCACTGAAGCTTTCTTT	CASSLAVQGAITEAFF